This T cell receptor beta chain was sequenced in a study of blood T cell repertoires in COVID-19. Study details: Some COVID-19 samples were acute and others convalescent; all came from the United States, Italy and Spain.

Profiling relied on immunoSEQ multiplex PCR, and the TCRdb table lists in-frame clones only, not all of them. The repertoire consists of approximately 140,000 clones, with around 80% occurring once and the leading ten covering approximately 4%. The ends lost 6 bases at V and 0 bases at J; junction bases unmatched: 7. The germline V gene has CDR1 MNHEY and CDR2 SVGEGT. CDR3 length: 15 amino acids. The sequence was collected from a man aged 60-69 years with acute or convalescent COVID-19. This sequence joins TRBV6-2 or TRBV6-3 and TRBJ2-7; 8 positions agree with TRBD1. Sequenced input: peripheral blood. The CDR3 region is CASSTGQGRSYEQYF. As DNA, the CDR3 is TGTGCCAGCAGCACCGGACAGGGCCGCTCCTACGAGCAGTACTTC.